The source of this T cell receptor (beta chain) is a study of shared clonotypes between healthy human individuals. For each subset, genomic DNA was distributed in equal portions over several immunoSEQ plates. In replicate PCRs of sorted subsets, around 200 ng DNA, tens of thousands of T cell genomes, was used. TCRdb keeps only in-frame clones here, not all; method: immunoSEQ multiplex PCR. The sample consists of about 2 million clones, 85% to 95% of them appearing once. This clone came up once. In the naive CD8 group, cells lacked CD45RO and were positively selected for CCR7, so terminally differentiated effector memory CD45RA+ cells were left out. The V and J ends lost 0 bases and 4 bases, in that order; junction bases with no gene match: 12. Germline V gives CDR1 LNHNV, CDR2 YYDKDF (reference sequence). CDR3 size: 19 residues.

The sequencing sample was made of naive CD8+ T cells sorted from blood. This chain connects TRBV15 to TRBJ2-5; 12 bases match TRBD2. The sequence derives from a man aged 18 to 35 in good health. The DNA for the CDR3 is TGTGCCACCAGCAGAGATCAGGCTAGCGGGGGGGCAATGTCAGAGACCCAGTACTTC. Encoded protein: CATSRDQASGGAMSETQYF.